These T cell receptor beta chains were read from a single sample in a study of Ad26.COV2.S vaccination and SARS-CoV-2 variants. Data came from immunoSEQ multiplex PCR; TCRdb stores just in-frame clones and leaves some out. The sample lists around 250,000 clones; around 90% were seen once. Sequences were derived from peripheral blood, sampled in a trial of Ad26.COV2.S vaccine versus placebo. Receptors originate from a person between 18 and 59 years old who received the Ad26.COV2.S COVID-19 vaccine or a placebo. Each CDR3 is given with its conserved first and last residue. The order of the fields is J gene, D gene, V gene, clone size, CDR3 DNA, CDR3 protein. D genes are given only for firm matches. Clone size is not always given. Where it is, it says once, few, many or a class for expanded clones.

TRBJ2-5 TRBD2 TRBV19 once TGTGCCAGTAGGCCCGGGACTAGGGTGGCAGAGACCCAGTACTTC CASRPGTRVAETQYF
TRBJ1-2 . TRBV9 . TGTGCCAGCTGGGGGGGCTATGGCTACACCTTC CASWGGYGYTF
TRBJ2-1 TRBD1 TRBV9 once TGTGCCAGCAGTCGGACAGGGGGGGTCTACAATGAGCAGTTCTTC CASSRTGGVYNEQFF
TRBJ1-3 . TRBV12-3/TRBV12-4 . TGTGCCAGCAGTTCGAGCTCTGGAAACACCATATATTTT CASSSSSGNTIYF
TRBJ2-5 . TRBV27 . TGTGCCAGCAGTTTGGGGTCAGGGGTGAGGACCCAGTACTTC CASSLGSGVRTQYF
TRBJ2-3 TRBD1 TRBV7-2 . TGTGCCAGCACCGAAGACAGGGGGGATACGCAGTATTTT CASTEDRGDTQYF
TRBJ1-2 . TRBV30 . TGTGCCTGGAGTGTGAAGGGAGGGACGTTCTATGGCTACACCTTC CAWSVKGGTFYGYTF
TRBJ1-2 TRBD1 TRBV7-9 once TGTGCCAGCAGCCTCGGGACAGGAAACTATGGCTACACCTTC CASSLGTGNYGYTF
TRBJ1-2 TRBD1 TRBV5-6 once TGTGCCAGCAGCTTGGCCCTACAGGGGATTCACTATGGCTACACCTTC CASSLALQGIHYGYTF
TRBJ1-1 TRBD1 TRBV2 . TGTGCCAGCAGTGTTTTGACAGGGCAAGCTTTCTTT CASSVLTGQAFF
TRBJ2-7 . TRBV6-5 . TGTGCCAGCACGCCCGCAGACCCCTACGAGCAGTACTTC CASTPADPYEQYF
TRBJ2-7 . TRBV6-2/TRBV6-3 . TGTGCCAGCAGTTACTTCGGGGCGGCCTACGAGCAGTACTTC CASSYFGAAYEQYF
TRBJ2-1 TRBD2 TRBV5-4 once TGTGCCAGCAGCTTGTCGGGGGGGCCTAATGAGCAGTTCTTC CASSLSGGPNEQFF
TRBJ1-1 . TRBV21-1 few TGTGCTAGCAGTTGGGGACAGGCGAACACTGAAGCTTTCTTT CASSWGQANTEAFF
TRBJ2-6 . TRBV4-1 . TGCGCCAGCAGCCCGGGTAGGCTCCACTCTGGGGCCAACGTCCTGACTTTC CASSPGRLHSGANVLTF
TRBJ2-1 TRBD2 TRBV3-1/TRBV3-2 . TGTGCCAGCAGCCAAGAAAGCCAGCGGGAGAGCGGTGAGCAGTTCTTC CASSQESQRESGEQFF
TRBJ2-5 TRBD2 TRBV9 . TGTGCCAGCAGCGTAGCCGCGGGGGGGTGGGAGACCCAGTACTTC CASSVAAGGWETQYF
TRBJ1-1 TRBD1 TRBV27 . TGTGCCAGCAGTTACCTATCGACAGGGGGGAACACTGAAGCTTTCTTT CASSYLSTGGNTEAFF
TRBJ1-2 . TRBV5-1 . TGCGCCAGCAGCTTGGCCGGGTATGGCTACACCTTC CASSLAGYGYTF
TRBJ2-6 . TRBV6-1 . TGTGCCAGCAGTGAAGAGAGCTCTGGGGCCAACGTCCTGACTTTC CASSEESSGANVLTF
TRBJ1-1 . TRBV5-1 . TGCGCCAGCAGCTTGAGAGTTTCTATTGGGGCCAACACTGAAGCTTTCTTT CASSLRVSIGANTEAFF
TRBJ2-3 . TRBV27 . TGTGCCAGCAGTTTAAGTGCCGGAACGCAGTATTTT CASSLSAGTQYF
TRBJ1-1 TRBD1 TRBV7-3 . TGTGCCAGCAGCTTAGAGGTTGGGACAGGGTGGCTTGATGAAGCTTTCTTT CASSLEVGTGWLDEAFF
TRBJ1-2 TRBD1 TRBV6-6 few TGTGCCAGCAGAGGGACCGGGACAGGGGCAAACTATGGCTACACCTTC CASRGTGTGANYGYTF
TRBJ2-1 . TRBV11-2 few TGTGCCAGCAGCTTAGATGAGGAGTTGGGCAGAAGAAGGCAGTTCTTC CASSLDEELGRRRQFF
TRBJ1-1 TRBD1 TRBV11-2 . TGTGCCAGCAGTCTACAGGGGGCAGGTGCTGAAGCTTTCTTT CASSLQGAGAEAFF
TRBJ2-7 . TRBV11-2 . TGTGCCAGCAGCTTAAAGTGGGGGGTCGACGAGCAGTACTTC CASSLKWGVDEQYF
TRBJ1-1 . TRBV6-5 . TGTGCCAGCAGTTACTCCGGGGGACGGAAGAACACTGAAGCTTTCTTT CASSYSGGRKNTEAFF
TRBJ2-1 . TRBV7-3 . TGTGCCAGCAGCTTAAGGGGCATAGGACTCGAGGGGAATGAGCAGTTCTTC CASSLRGIGLEGNEQFF
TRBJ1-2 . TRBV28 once TGTGCCAGCGGGGGGCGTCCCGGACAGAGCTATGGCTACACCTTC CASGGRPGQSYGYTF
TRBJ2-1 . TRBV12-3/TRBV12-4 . TGTGCCAGCAGCAGGGGTTCCTACAATGAGCAGTTCTTC CASSRGSYNEQFF
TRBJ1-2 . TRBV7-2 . TGTGCCAGCAGCCTAAATCTTCGCACCAACTATGGCTACACCTTC CASSLNLRTNYGYTF
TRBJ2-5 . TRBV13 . TGTGCCAGCAGCCCCCCAGGCGGAGGGCCGGGCGAGACCCAGTACTTC CASSPPGGGPGETQYF
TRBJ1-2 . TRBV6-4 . TGTGCCAGCAGTGACTCGGAGGCCAGTGGCTACACCTTC CASSDSEASGYTF
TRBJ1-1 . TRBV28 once TGTGCCAGCAGTGTCGCCATGAACACTGAAGCTTTCTTT CASSVAMNTEAFF
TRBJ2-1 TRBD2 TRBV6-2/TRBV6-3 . TGTGCCAGCAGTTACGGACTAGCGGGAAGCAATGAGCAGTTCTTC CASSYGLAGSNEQFF
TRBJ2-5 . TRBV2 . TGTGCCAGCAGTACGGACGGCCCAGGTACCCAGTACTTC CASSTDGPGTQYF
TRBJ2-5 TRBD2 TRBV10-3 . TGTGCCATCAGGTACAAACCGGGACTAGTGGAGACCCAGTACTTC CAIRYKPGLVETQYF
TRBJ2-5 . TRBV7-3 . TGTGCCAGCAGCTCCCAGCCGGGGATAGAGACCCAGTACTTC CASSSQPGIETQYF
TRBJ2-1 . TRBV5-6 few TGTGCCAGCAGCAACCGAGCCTTTGGCGGATACAATGAGCAGTTCTTC CASSNRAFGGYNEQFF